This T cell receptor beta chain was documented in a study of blood T cell dynamics during melanoma immunotherapy. This sample's time point: pre-treatment baseline. This clone appeared a single time. Using immunoSEQ multiplex PCR, the repertoire was profiled, and TCRdb retains in-frame clones only, with some absent. The sample lists 10,000 or so clones; about 86% were seen once. The TCR sequence derives from a human donor with melanoma. The sample here was blood, taken from a patient treated with checkpoint blockade.

CDR3 amino acids: CASSSLGQVIGYTF. The CDR3 DNA reads TGTGCCAGCAGCTCCTTGGGTCAGGTTATTGGCTACACCTTC. The rearrangement joins TRBV11-2 to TRBJ1-2; the D is unclear. Germline loops: CDR1 SGHAT, CDR2 FQNNGV. The V gene lost 4 bases and the J gene lost 7 bases, with 16 bases spanning the gap. The length of the CDR3 is 14 residues.